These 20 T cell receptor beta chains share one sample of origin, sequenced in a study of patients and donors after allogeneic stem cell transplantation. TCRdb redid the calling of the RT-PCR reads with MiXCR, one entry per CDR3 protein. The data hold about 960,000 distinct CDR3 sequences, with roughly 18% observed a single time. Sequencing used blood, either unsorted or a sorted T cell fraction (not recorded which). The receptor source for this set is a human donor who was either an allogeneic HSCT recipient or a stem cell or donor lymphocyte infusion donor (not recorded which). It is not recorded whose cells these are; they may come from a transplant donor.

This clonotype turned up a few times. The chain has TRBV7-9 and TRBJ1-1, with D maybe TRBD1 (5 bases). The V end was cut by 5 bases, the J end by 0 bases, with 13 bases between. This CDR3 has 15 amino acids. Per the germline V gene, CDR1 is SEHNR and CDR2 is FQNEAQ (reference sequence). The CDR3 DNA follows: TGTGCCAGCAGCCAGTACAGGTTATTGAACACTGAAGCTTTCTTT. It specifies CASSQYRLLNTEAFF.

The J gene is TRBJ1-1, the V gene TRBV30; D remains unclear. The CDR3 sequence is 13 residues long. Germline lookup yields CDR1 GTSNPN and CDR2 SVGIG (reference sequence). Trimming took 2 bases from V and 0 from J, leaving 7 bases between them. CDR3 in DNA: TGTGCCTGGAGTCAAGGGCTGAACACTGAAGCTTTCTTT. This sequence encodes CAWSQGLNTEAFF.

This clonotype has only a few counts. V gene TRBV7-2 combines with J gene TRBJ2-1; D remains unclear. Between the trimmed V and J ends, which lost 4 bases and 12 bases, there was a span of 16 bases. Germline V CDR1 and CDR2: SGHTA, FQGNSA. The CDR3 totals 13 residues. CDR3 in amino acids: CASSYGYLDGQFF. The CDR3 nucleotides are TGTGCCAGCAGCTACGGATACCTGGATGGGCAGTTCTTC.

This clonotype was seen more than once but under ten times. CDR3 region: CASSLFGDSYEQYF. CDR3 bases: TGTGCCAGCAGTTTATTCGGGGACAGCTACGAGCAGTACTTC. The rearrangement joins TRBV28 to TRBJ2-7; the match to TRBD1 covers 7 bases. Germline V gene lookup returns CDR1 MDHEN and CDR2 SYDVKM. V lost 1 base and J lost 3; bases outside the gene matches: 3. This CDR3 contains 14 residues.

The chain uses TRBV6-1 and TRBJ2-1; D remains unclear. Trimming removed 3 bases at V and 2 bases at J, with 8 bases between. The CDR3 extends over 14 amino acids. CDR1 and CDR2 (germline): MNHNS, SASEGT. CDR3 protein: CASSENIPYNEQFF. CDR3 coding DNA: TGTGCCAGCAGTGAGAACATTCCCTACAATGAGCAGTTCTTC.

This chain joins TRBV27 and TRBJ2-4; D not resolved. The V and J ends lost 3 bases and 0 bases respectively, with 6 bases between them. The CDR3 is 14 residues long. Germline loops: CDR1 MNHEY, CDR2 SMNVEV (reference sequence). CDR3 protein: CASSFVRAKNIQYF. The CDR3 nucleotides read TGTGCCAGCAGTTTCGTAAGAGCCAAAAACATTCAGTACTTC.

The CDR3 sequence is CASSSQRERSTDTQYF. CDR3 sequence (DNA): TGTGCCAGCAGCTCTCAGCGGGAGAGGAGCACAGATACGCAGTATTTT. The V and J genes are TRBV5-4 and TRBJ2-3; 8 bases are shared with TRBD2. CDR1 is SGHNT and CDR2 is YYREEE in the germline V gene (reference sequence). CDR3 length: 16 amino acids. J lost 0 bases, V lost 3 bases, and 6 bases had no gene match.

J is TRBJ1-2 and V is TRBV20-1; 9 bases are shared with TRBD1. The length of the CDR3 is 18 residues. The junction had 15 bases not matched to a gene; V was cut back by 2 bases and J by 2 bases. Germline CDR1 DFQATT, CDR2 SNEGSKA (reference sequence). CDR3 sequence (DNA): TGCAGTGCTAGAATCGGACGGGGACAGGGCCATAGGAACTATGGCTACACCTTC. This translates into CSARIGRGQGHRNYGYTF.

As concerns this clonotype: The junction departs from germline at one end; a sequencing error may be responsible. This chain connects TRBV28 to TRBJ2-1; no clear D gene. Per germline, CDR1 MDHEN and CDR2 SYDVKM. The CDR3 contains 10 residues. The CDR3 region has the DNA TGTGCCAGCAGTTCTGGTAAGGAGATCTTC. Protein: CASSSGKEIF.

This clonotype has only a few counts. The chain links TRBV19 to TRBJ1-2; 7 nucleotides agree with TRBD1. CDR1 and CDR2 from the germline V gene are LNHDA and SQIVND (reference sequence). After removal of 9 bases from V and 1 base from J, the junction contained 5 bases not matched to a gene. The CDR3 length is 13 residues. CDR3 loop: CARRRQGNYGYTF. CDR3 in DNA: TGTGCCAGGAGACGACAGGGTAACTATGGCTACACCTTC.

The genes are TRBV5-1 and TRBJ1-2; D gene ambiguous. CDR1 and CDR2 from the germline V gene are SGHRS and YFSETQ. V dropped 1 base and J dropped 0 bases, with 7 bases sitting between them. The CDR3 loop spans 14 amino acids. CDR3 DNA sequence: TGCGCCAGCAGCTTGTATCCGGCTAACTATGGCTACACCTTC. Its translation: CASSLYPANYGYTF.

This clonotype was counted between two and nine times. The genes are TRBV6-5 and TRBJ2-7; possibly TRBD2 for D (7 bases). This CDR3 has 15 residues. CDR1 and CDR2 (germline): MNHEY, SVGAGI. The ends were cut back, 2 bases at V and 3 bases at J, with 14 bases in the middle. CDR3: CASSYRAGAVYEQYF. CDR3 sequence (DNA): TGTGCCAGCAGTTACCGGGCGGGGGCCGTCTACGAGCAGTACTTC.

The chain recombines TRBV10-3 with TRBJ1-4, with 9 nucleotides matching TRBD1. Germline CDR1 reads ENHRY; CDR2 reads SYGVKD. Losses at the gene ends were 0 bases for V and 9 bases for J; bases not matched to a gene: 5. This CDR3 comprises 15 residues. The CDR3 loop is CAISESTGQGKKLFF. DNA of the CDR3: TGTGCCATCAGTGAGTCGACGGGACAGGGTAAAAAACTGTTTTTT.

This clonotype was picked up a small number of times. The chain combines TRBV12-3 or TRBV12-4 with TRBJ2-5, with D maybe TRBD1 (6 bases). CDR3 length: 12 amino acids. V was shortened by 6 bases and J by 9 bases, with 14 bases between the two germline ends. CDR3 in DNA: TGTGCCAGCAGCGTACAGGGTCCTCCCCAGTACTTC. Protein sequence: CASSVQGPPQYF.

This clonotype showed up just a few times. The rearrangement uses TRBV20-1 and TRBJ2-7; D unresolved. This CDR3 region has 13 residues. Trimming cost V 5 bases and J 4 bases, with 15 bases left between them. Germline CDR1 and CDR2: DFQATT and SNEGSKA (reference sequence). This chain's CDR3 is CSAPARTGYEQYF. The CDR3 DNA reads TGCAGTGCTCCCGCCCGTACCGGTTACGAGCAGTACTTC.

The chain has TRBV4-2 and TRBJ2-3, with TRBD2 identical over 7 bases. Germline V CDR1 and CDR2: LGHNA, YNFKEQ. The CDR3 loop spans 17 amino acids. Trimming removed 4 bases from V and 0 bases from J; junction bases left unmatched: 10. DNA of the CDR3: TGTGCCAGCAGCCCAACCTGGCGGGGGTGGAGCACAGATACGCAGTATTTT. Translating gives CASSPTWRGWSTDTQYF.

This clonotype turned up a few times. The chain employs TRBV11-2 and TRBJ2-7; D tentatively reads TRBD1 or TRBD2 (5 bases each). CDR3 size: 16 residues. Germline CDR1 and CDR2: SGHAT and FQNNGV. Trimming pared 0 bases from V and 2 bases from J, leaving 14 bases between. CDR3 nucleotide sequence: TGTGCCAGCAGCTTAGATCTAGCAGGGCCAACCTACGAGCAGTACTTC. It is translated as CASSLDLAGPTYEQYF.

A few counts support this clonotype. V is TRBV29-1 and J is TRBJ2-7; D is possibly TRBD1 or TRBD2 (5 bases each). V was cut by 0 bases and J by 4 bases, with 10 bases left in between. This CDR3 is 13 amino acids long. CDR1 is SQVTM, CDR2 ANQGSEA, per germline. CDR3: CSVEEGVGYEQYF. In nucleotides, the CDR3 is TGCAGCGTTGAAGAGGGGGTCGGTTACGAGCAGTACTTC.

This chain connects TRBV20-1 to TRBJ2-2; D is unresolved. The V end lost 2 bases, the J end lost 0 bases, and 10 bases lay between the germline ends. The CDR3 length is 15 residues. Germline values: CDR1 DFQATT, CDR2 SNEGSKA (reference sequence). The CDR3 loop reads CSARPLFANTGELFF. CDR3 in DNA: TGCAGTGCTAGACCGTTGTTCGCGAACACCGGGGAGCTGTTTTTT.

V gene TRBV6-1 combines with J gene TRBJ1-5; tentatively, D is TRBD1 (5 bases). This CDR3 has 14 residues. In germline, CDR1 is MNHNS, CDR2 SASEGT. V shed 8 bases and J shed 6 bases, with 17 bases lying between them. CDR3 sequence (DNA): TGTGCCAGCTCGACACCCCGGAGGGGTCAGCCCCAGCATTTT. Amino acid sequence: CASSTPRRGQPQHF.